This TCR beta chain came from a study of blood T cell repertoires in COVID-19. Data came from immunoSEQ multiplex PCR; TCRdb stores just in-frame clones and leaves some out. The data hold about 120,000 clones, with around 77% observed a single time. The V gene's germline CDR1 is LNHDA and CDR2 SQIVND (reference sequence). Germline trimming cut 5 bases from V and 6 bases from J; bases unmatched to any gene: 7. The CDR3 is 13 amino acids. Material for sequencing was peripheral blood. The origin of this receptor is a human donor in a cohort sampled during active COVID-19. The rearrangement uses TRBV19 and TRBJ2-7, with 7 bases aligning to TRBD1. The CDR3 sequence: CASSFPPGGEQYF. The DNA of the CDR3 is TGTGCCAGTAGTTTCCCCCCAGGGGGCGAGCAGTACTTC.